A single sample is the source of the 10 T cell receptor beta chains below, sequenced in a study of blood T cell repertoires in COVID-19. Data came from immunoSEQ multiplex PCR; TCRdb stores just in-frame clones and leaves some out. The sample contains 150,000 to 200,000 clones, roughly 76% of which appear only once. The sample taken for sequencing was peripheral blood. All receptors come from a woman between 45 and 60 years old with active or convalescent COVID-19.

This chain connects TRBV20-1 to TRBJ2-7; weak D call: TRBD1 (5 bases). This CDR3 has 11 residues. Trimming took off 5 bases at V and 3 bases at J, with 8 bases between the two ends. In germline, CDR1 is DFQATT, CDR2 SNEGSKA (reference sequence). The CDR3 sequence: CSAETDYEQYF. In DNA, the CDR3 is TGCAGTGCTGAGACAGACTACGAGCAGTACTTC.

The chain recombines TRBV19 with TRBJ2-1; 8 positions agree with TRBD1. CDR3 length equals 14 residues. The V gene's germline CDR1 is LNHDA and CDR2 SQIVND (reference sequence). Trimming took 5 bases from V and 4 from J; bases not matched to a gene: 4. The CDR3 spells CASSSRTGYNEQFF. The CDR3 region has the DNA TGTGCCAGTAGTTCCCGGACAGGGTACAATGAGCAGTTCTTC.

The chain uses TRBV11-2 and TRBJ2-1; D is possibly TRBD2 (6 bases). The CDR3 runs 11 residues. V lost 1 base and J 13 bases, leaving 8 bases between the germline ends. The V gene's germline CDR1 is SGHAT and CDR2 FQNNGV. For the CDR3, the DNA is TGTGCCAGCAGCTTAGGACTAGTTCAGTTCTTC. Protein sequence: CASSLGLVQFF.

The chain recombines TRBV10-3 with TRBJ1-1; 7 bases match TRBD1. This CDR3 contains 15 residues. V shed 0 bases and J 0 bases; nucleotides not matched to a gene: 1. The germline V gene encodes CDR1 ENHRY and CDR2 SYGVKD. In DNA form, the CDR3 reads TGTGCCATCAGTGAGTCGACAGGGATGAACACTGAAGCTTTCTTT. It is translated as CAISESTGMNTEAFF.

The gene calls are TRBV19 and TRBJ1-1; D gene ambiguous. The V gene's germline CDR1 is LNHDA and CDR2 SQIVND (reference sequence). Trimming cost V 5 bases and J 6 bases, with 13 bases left between them. CDR3 length: 13 residues. Here the CDR3 DNA reads TGTGCCAGTAGTTTGAGGACTGCATCTGAAGCTTTCTTT. Protein product: CASSLRTASEAFF.

The chain carries TRBV3-1 (or the pseudogene TRBV3-2) and TRBJ1-2; D is perhaps TRBD1 (6 bases). The germline CDR1 and CDR2 sequences are LGHDT and YNNKEL (reference sequence). This CDR3 region has 16 residues. V was clipped by 1 base and J by 5 bases, with 17 bases between them. CDR3 in DNA: TGTGCCAGCAGCCAAGCTGATCAGGGGATTCGGTATGGCTACACCTTC. As protein: CASSQADQGIRYGYTF.

This chain joins TRBV9 and TRBJ1-5, with a tentative D call TRBD1 (5 bases). The V end lost 0 bases, the J end lost 3 bases, and 10 bases lay between the germline ends. In germline, CDR1 is SGDLS, CDR2 YYNGEE. The CDR3 contains 15 residues. CDR3: CASSVGGDLNQPQHF. The CDR3 DNA reads TGTGCCAGCAGCGTAGGGGGGGACCTCAATCAGCCCCAGCATTTT.

In this sample, this clone turned up a few times. This chain links TRBV14 with TRBJ2-2, with D maybe TRBD1 (5 bases). Germline CDR1 and CDR2: SGHDN and FVKESK. This CDR3 spans 13 amino acids. Trimming shortened V by 3 bases and J by 6 bases, and 8 bases separated the two germline ends. The CDR3 reads CASSQSRAGELFF. In DNA, the CDR3 is TGTGCCAGCAGCCAGAGCAGGGCCGGGGAGCTGTTTTTT.

The chain joins TRBV7-3 to TRBJ2-3, with 9 bases that match TRBD2. The CDR3 has 15 amino acids. The trim removed 1 base at V and 6 bases at J, leaving 5 bases unmatched. Germline assignment: CDR1 SGHTA and CDR2 FQGTGA. The CDR3 DNA follows: TGTGCCAGCAGCTTAATAGGCGGGAGGGTCGATACGCAGTATTTT. Translated: CASSLIGGRVDTQYF.

The chain recombines TRBV4-1 with TRBJ1-2; 7 nucleotides agree with TRBD1. The CDR3 runs to 16 residues. Trimming removed 3 bases from V and 1 base from J; junction bases left unmatched: 8. Germline V gene data show CDR1 as MGHRA and CDR2 as YSYEKL. CDR3 sequence: CASSQDGQVDNYGYTF. CDR3 sequence (DNA): TGCGCCAGCAGCCAGGACGGACAGGTCGATAACTATGGCTACACCTTC.